This T cell receptor beta chain was recorded in a study of T-cell reconstitution after alpha-beta-depleted transplantation in children. This clonotype was detected a few times. Unique molecular identifiers were incorporated into the prepared TCRbeta library. TCRdb used MiXCR to reprocess the PCR reads, holding one entry per CDR3 protein. This sample yields some 600,000 distinct CDR3 sequences, of which about 15% are seen a single time; approximately 1.1% belongs to the top ten. Unmatched junction bases numbered 10, after V lost 4 bases and J lost 2 bases. The CDR3 totals 16 residues. CDR1 and CDR2 (germline): SGDLS, YYNGEE.

The sequencing used PBMCs from the stem cell graft donor, collected from the stem cell graft. The chain links TRBV9 to TRBJ2-3, with 7 positions matching TRBD1. The sequence was obtained from a human donor who donated a stem cell graft to a child with acute myeloid leukemia. The CDR3 nucleotides are TGTGCCAGCAGCATCCGAGGGGGCTTGAACACAGATACGCAGTATTTT. It is translated as CASSIRGGLNTDTQYF.